The 8 T cell receptor beta chains below come from one sample, sequenced in a study of early T cells in non-severe SARS-CoV-2 infection. TCRdb re-called the 5' RACE reads through MiXCR, storing one row per CDR3 protein. This table holds 75,000 to 100,000 distinct CDR3 sequences, around 17% found once. Source material: whole blood. Every receptor here comes from an adult who was a healthcare worker with PCR-confirmed SARS-CoV-2 infection or an uninfected control (not recorded which).

Written as DNA, the CDR3 is TGTGCCAGCACCTCGATGGTAGAGACTGAAGCTTTCTTT. Its translation: CASTSMVETEAFF. The chain combines TRBV28 with TRBJ1-1; D gene ambiguous. From germline, CDR1 is MDHEN and CDR2 SYDVKM. The CDR3 spans 13 residues. V was pared by 7 bases and J by 5 bases, with 14 bases between.

The sample holds many counts of this clonotype. The rearrangement links TRBV2 to TRBJ2-7; tentatively, D is TRBD1 (5 bases). From germline, CDR1 is SNHLY and CDR2 FYNNEI. The CDR3 consists of 12 residues. V lost 6 bases to trimming and J lost 5 bases, with 11 bases between them. The CDR3 DNA reads as TGTGCCAGCAGACCGTCAGGGAACGAGCAGTACTTC. It yields the protein CASRPSGNEQYF. Full variable domain (missing parts from reference TRBV2 and TRBJ2-7): EPEVTQTPSHQVTQMGQEVILRCVPISNHLYFYWYRQILGQKVEFLVSFYNNEISEKSEIFDDQFSVERPDGSNFTLKIRSTKLEDSAMYFCASRPSGNEQYFGPGTRLTVT.

The chain has TRBV28 and TRBJ2-1; 8 bases map to TRBD2. J gave up 8 bases and V 6 bases, and 9 bases lay outside the gene matches. The CDR3 runs 14 residues. In germline, CDR1 is MDHEN, CDR2 SYDVKM. The DNA for the CDR3 is TGTGCCAGCAGAGACGCGGGGGGACGGGATGAGCAGTTCTTC. This encodes CASRDAGGRDEQFF.

This clonotype has a count of ten or more. V usage is TRBV20-1 and J usage is TRBJ1-1; no clear D. Germline lookup yields CDR1 DFQATT and CDR2 SNEGSKA (reference sequence). This CDR3 spans 16 amino acids. The V end lost 3 bases, the J end lost 1 base, and 18 bases lay between the germline ends. CDR3 DNA: TGCAGTGCTAGCCCTCCGGGCCGGGAGGGGAACACTGAAGCTTTCTTT. Translating it yields CSASPPGREGNTEAFF.

This clonotype was detected a few times. This chain links TRBV4-3 with TRBJ1-2; a weak D match, TRBD1 (6 bases). CDR1 is LGHNA, CDR2 YSLEER, per germline. With 4 bases removed from V and 8 bases from J, the gap between germline ends came to 20 bases. There are 15 residues in the CDR3. The CDR3 DNA sequence: TGCGCCAGCAGCCCTGAATGGGTGGACAGCCGGGGCTACACCTTC. It encodes CASSPEWVDSRGYTF.

This clonotype was counted between two and nine times. The CDR3 sequence is CASSSGQGLSANEKLFF. The CDR3 nucleotides read TGTGCCAGCTCATCGGGACAGGGCCTATCGGCTAATGAAAAACTGTTTTTT. This chain links TRBV18 with TRBJ1-4; 9 bases map to TRBD1. CDR3 length: 17 residues. Trimming took 5 bases from V and 3 from J; bases not matched to a gene: 10. Germline CDR1 and CDR2: KGHSH and LQKENI.

J is TRBJ1-1 and V is TRBV7-2; D may be TRBD1 (5 bases). Trimming shortened V by 6 bases and J by 1 base, and 9 bases separated the two germline ends. Per germline, CDR1 SGHTA and CDR2 FQGNSA. The CDR3 contains 13 residues. The CDR3 region has the DNA TGTGCCAGCAGAAGCCAGGGGAACACTGAAGCTTTCTTT. Its protein is CASRSQGNTEAFF.

This clonotype was seen at least ten times. The chain recombines TRBV25-1 with TRBJ2-1; D remains ambiguous. The V gene lost 0 bases and the J gene lost 9 bases, with 9 bases spanning the gap. Germline CDR1 and CDR2: MGHDK and SYGVNS. The CDR3 is made up of 13 amino acids. The CDR3 protein is CASSEYMAGEQFF. The CDR3 coding sequence is TGTGCCAGCAGTGAATATATGGCTGGTGAGCAGTTCTTC. Looking up the rest from reference TRBV25-1 and TRBJ2-1 gives the full variable domain: EADIYQTPRYLVIGTGKKITLECSQTMGHDKMYWYQQDPGMELHLIHYSYGVNSTEKGDLSSESTVSRIRTEHFPLTLESARPSHTSQYLCASSEYMAGEQFFGPGTRLTVL.